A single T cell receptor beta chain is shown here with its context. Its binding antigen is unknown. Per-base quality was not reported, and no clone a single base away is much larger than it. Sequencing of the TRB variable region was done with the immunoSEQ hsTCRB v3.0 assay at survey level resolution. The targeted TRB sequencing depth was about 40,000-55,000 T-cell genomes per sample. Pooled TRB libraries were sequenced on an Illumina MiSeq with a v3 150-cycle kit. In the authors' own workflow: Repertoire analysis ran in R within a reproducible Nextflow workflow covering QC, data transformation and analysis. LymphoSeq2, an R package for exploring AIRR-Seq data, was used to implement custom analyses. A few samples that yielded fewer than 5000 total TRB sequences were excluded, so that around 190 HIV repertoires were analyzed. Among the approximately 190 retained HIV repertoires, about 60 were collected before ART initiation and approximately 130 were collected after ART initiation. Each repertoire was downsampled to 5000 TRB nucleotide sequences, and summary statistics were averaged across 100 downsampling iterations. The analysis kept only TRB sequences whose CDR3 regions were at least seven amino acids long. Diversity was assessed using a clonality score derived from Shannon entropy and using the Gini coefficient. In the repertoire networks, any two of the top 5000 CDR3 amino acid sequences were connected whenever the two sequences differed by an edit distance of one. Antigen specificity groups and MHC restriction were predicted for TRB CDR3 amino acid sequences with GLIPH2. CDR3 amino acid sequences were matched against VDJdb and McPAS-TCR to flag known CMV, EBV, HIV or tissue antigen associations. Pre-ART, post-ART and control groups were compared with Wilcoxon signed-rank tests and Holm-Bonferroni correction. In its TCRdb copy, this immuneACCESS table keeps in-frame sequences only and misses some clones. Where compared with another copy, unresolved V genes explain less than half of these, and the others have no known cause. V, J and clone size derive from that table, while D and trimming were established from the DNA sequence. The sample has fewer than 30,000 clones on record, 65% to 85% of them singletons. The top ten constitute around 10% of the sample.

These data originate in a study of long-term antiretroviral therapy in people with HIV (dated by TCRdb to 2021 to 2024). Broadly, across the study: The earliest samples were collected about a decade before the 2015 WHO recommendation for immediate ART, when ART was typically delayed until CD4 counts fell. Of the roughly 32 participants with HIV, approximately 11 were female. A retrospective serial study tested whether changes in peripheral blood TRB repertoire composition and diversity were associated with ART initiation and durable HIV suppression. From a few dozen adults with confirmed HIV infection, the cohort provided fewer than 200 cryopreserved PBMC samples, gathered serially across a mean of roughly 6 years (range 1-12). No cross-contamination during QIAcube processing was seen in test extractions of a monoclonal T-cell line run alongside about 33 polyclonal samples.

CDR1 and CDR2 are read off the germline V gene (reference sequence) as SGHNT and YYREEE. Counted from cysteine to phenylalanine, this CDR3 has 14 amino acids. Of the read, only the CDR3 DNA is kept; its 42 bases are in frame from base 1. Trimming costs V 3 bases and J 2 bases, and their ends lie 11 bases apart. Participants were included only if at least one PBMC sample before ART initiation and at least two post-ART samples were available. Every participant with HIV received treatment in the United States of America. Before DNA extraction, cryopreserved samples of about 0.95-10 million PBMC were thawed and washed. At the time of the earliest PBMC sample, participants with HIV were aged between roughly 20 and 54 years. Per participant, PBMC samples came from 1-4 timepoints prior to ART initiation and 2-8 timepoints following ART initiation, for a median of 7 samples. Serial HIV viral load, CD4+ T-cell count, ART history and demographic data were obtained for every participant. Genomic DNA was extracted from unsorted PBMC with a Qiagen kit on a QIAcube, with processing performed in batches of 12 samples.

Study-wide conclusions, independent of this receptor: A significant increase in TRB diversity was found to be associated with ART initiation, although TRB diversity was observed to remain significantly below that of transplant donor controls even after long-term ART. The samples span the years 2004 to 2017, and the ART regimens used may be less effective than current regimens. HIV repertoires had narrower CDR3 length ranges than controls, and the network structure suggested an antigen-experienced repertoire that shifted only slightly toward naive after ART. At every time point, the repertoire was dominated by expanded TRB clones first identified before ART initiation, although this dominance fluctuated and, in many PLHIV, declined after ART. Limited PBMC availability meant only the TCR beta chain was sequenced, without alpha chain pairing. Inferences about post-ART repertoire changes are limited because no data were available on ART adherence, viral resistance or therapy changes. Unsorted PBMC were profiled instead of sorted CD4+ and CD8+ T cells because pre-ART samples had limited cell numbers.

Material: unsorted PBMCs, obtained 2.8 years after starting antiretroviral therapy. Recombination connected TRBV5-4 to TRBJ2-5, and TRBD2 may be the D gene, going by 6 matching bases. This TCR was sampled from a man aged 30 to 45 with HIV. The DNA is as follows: TGTGCCAGCAGCTCCGGGACTTATCAAGAGACCCAGTACTTC. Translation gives CASSSGTYQETQYF.